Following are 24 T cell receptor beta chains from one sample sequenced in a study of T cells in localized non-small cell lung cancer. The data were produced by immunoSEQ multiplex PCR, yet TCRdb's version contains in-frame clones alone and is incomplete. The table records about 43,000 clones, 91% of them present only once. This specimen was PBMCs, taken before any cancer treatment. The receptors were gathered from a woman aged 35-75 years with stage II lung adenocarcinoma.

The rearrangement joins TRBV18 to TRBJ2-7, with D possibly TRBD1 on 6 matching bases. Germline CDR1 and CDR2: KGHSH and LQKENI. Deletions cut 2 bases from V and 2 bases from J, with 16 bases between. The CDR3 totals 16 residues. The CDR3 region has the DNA TGTGCCAGCTCACCAATCCCAGGGGCCCTAACCTACGAGCAGTACTTC. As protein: CASSPIPGALTYEQYF.

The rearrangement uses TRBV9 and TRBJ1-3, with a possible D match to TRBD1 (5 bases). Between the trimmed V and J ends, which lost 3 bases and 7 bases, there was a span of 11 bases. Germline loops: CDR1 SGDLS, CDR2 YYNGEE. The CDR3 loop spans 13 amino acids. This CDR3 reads CASSEGVRNTIYF. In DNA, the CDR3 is TGTGCCAGCAGCGAAGGGGTTCGGAACACCATATATTTT.

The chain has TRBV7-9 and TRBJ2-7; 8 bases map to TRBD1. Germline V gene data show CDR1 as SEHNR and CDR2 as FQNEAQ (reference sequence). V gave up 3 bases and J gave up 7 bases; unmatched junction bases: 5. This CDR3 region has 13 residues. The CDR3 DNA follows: TGTGCCAGCAGCTTCGGGACAGGATTTGAGCAGTACTTC. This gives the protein CASSFGTGFEQYF.

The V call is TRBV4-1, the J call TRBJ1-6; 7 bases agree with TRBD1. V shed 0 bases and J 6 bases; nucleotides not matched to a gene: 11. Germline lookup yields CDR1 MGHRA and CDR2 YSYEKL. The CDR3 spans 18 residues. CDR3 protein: CASSQDTDPTGPNSPLHF. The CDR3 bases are TGCGCCAGCAGCCAAGACACCGATCCGACAGGGCCTAATTCACCCCTCCACTTT.

This CDR3 is CASSEPGQGPTYEQYF. In DNA form, the CDR3 reads TGTGCCAGCAGTGAACCAGGACAGGGGCCCACCTACGAGCAGTACTTC. The V call is TRBV6-1, the J call TRBJ2-7; 9 positions match TRBD1. CDR1 and CDR2 from the germline V gene are MNHNS and SASEGT. V lost 2 bases to trimming and J lost 2 bases; unmatched junction nucleotides: 7. This CDR3 has 16 residues.

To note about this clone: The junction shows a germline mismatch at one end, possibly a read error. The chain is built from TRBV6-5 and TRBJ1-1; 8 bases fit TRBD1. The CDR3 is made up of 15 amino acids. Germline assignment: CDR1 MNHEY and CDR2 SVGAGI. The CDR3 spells CASSHSTGGNTEAFF. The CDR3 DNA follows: TGTGCCAGCAGTCACTCTACAGGGGGGAACACTGAAGCTTTCTTT.

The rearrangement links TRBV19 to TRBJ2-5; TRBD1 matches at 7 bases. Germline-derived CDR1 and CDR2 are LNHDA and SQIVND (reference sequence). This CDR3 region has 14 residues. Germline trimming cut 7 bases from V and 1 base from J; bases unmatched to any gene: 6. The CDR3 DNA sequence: TGTGCCAGTAAGCATACAGGGGTCCAAGAGACCCAGTACTTC. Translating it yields CASKHTGVQETQYF.

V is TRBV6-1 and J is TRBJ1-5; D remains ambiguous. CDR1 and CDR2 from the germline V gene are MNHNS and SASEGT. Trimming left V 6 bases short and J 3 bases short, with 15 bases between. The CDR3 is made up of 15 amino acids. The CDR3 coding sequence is TGTGCCAGCAGGCAGAGAGTGAACTTCAATCAGCCCCAGCATTTT. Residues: CASRQRVNFNQPQHF.

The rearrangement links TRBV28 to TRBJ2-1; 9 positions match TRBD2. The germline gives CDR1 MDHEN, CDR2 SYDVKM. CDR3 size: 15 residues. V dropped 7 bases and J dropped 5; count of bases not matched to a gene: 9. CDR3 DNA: TGTGCCAGCACCCCGGGACTAGCCTTCAACAATGAGCAGTTCTTC. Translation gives CASTPGLAFNNEQFF.

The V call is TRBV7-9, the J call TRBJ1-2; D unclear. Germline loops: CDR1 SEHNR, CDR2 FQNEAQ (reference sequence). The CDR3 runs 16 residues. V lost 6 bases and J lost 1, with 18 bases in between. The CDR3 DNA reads TGTGCCAGCAGTCTCCGTGGGTCAGGAGGTAACTATGGCTACACCTTC. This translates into CASSLRGSGGNYGYTF.

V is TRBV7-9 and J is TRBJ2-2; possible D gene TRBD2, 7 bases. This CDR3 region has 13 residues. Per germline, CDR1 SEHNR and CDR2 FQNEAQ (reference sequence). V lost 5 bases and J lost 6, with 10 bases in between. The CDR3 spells CASSDGGPGELFF. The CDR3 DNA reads TGTGCCAGCAGCGACGGGGGGCCCGGGGAGCTGTTTTTT.

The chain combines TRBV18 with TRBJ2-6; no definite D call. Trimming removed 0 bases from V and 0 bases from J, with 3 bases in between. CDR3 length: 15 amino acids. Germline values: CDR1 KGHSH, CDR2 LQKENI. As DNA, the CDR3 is TGTGCCAGCTCACCACCCCTCTCTGGGGCCAACGTCCTGACTTTC. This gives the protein CASSPPLSGANVLTF.

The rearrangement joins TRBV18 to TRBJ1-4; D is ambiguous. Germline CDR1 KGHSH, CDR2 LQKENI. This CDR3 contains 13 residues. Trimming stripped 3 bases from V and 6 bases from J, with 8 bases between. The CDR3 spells CASSPISYEKLFF. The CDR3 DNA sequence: TGTGCCAGCTCACCCATCAGTTATGAAAAACTGTTTTTT.

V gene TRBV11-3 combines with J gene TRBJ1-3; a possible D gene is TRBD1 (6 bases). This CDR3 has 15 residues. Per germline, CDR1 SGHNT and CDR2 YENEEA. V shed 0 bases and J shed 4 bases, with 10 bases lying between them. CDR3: CASSLEGHPGNTIYF. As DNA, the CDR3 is TGTGCCAGCAGCTTAGAGGGACACCCCGGAAACACCATATATTTT.

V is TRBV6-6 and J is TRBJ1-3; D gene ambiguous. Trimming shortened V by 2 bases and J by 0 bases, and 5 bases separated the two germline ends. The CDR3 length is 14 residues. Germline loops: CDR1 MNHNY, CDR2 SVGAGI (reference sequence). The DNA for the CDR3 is TGTGCCAGCAGTTACGACGGCTCTGGAAACACCATATATTTT. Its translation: CASSYDGSGNTIYF.

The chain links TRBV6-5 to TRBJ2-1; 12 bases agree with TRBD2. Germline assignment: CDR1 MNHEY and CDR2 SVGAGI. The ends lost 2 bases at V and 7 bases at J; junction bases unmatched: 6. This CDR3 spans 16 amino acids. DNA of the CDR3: TGTGCCAGCAGTTACGCTAGCGGGGGGGGAGGGAATGAGCAGTTCTTC. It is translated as CASSYASGGGGNEQFF.

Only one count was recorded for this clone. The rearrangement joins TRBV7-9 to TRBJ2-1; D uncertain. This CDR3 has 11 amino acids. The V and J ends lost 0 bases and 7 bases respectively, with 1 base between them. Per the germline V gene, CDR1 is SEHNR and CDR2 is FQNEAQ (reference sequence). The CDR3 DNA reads TGTGCCAGCAGCTTAGCGAATGAGCAGTTCTTC. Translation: CASSLANEQFF.

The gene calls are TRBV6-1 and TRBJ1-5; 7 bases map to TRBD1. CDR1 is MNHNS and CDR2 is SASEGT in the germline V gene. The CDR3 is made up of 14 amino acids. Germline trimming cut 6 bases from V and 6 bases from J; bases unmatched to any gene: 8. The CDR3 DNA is TGTGCCAGCAGGGAGACAGGGAAGGCTCAGCCCCAGCATTTT. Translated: CASRETGKAQPQHF.

CDR3 region: CASRLVGRPTSGGDTGELFF. CDR3 sequence (DNA): TGTGCAAGTCGCTTAGTTGGCAGGCCGACTAGCGGGGGGGACACCGGGGAGCTGTTTTTT. The rearrangement uses TRBV12-2 and TRBJ2-2; the table's TRBD2 call for D was not verified on the DNA. TRBV12-2 is a pseudogene segment. The CDR3 is 20 residues long.

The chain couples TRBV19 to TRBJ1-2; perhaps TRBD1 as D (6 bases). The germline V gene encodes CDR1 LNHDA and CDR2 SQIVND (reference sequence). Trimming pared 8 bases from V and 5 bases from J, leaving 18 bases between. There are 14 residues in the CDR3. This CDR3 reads CASSNTGNGYGYTF. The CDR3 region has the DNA TGTGCCAGTTCTAACACAGGGAATGGGTATGGCTACACCTTC.

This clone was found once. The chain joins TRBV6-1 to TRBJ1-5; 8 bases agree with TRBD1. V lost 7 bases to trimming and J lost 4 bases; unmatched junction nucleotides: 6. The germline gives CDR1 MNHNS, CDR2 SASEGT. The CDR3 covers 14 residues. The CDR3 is CASTTRGRNQPQHF. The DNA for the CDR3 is TGTGCCAGCACCACCAGGGGGCGGAATCAGCCCCAGCATTTT.

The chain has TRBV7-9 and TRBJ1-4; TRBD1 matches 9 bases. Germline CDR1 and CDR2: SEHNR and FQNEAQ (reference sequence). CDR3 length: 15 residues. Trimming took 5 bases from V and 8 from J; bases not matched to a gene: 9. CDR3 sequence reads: CASSPGQGSREKLFF. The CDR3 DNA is TGTGCCAGCAGCCCGGGACAGGGATCTCGGGAAAAACTGTTTTTT. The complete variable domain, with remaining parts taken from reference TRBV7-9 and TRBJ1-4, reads DTGVSQNPRHKITKRGQNVTFRCDPISEHNRLYWYRQTLGQGPEFLTYFQNEAQLEKSRLLSDRFSAERPKGSFSTLEIQRTEQGDSAMYLCASSPGQGSREKLFFGSGTQLSVL.

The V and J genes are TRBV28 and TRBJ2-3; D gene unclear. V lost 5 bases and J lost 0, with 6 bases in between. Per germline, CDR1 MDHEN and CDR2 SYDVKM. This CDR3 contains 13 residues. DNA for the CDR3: TGTGCCAGCAGTATTCCGAGCACAGATACGCAGTATTTT. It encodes CASSIPSTDTQYF.

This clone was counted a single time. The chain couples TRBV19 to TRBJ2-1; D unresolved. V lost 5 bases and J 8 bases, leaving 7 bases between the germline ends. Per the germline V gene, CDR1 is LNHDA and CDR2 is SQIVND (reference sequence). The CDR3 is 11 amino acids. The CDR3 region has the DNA TGTGCCAGTAGTCTGAGTCATGAGCAGTTCTTC. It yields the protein CASSLSHEQFF.